This T cell receptor beta chain came from a study of shared clonotypes between healthy human individuals. This clone was recorded a few times. Its specificity is unknown. The same CDR3 can be traced to other DNA sequences in this sample. Some clones are missing from TCRdb's copy, which holds only in-frame ones; the method was immunoSEQ multiplex PCR. Of about 2.5 million clones in the sample, 85% to 95% are singletons; the top ten hold 0.3% to 0.45%. Trimming pared 6 bases from V and 1 base from J, leaving 7 bases between. The CDR3 consists of 13 residues. CDR1 is MDHEN, CDR2 SYDVKM, per germline. Study results and caveats: Estimated richness values were generally larger in naive subsets than in memory subsets. Rarefaction showed sorted-subset sequencing was incomplete despite large depth.

Caucasian adults living in Nashville, Tennessee, provided all samples. The V call is TRBV28, the J call TRBJ1-3, with no clear D. Specimen: naive CD4+ T cells from PBMCs. Subset: CD45RA+ positively selected. The sequence was collected from a man between 18 and 35 years old in good health. Some clones in this sample may be carry-over from other donors' samples. The CDR3 DNA follows: TGTGCCAGCAGGGAAGGATCTGGAAACACCATATATTTT. Amino acid sequence: CASREGSGNTIYF.